What follows is one T cell receptor (beta chain) and its context. The antigen remains undetermined. The entry originates in a study of shared clonotypes between healthy human individuals. Broader study findings: Compared with memory subsets, naive subsets generally had larger estimated richness.

Only in-frame clones appear in the TCRdb table, and some are missing; sequencing was by immunoSEQ multiplex PCR. The data show approximately 2.1 million clones, 85% to 95% seen once. The length of the CDR3 is 14 residues. V gave up 6 bases and J gave up 4 bases; unmatched junction bases: 8. Germline CDR1 MNHNS, CDR2 SASEGT. This receptor was taken from a man between 18 and 29 years old in good health. Some clones in this sample may be carry-over from other donors' samples. Sequenced sample: naive CD4+ T cells from PBMCs. Noted subset: CD45RA+ positively selected. The chain couples TRBV6-1 to TRBJ2-5; 7 bases are shared with TRBD1. CDR3 sequence reads: CASSNRGVAETQYF. CDR3 DNA: TGTGCCAGCAGCAACAGGGGTGTAGCAGAGACCCAGTACTTC.